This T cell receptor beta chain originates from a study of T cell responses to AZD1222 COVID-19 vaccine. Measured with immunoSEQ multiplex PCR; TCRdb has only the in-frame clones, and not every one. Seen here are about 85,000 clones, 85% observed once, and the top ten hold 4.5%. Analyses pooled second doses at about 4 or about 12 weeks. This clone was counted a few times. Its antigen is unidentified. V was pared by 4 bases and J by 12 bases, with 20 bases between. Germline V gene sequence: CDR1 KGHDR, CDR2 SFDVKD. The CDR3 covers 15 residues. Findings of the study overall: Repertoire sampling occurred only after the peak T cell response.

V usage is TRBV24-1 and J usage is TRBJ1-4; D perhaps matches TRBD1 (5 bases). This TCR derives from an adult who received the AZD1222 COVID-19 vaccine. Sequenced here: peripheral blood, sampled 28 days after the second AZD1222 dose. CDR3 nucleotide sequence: TGTGCCACCAGTGACCCTCGACAGTCGGTGGAAGAACTGTTTTTT. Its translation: CATSDPRQSVEELFF.